The 27 T cell receptor beta chains below were found in one sample sequenced in a study of T cell responses to AZD1222 COVID-19 vaccine. Clones were sequenced by immunoSEQ multiplex PCR, and TCRdb holds only the in-frame ones, with some missing. In the table there are some 130,000 clones, 70% to 90% of which are singletons. Sequences were derived from peripheral blood, sampled on day 0 of AZD1222 vaccination. These receptors were obtained from an adult in good health.

V gene TRBV27 combines with J gene TRBJ1-1; no firm D call. Trimming cost V 5 bases and J 1 base, with 11 bases left between them. CDR1 is MNHEY, CDR2 SMNVEV, per germline (reference sequence). This CDR3 is 14 amino acids long. The CDR3 nucleotides read TGTGCCAGCAGTACGTGGGAGAAGAACACTGAAGCTTTCTTT. Protein: CASSTWEKNTEAFF.

This chain links TRBV15 with TRBJ1-4; a possible D gene is TRBD1 (6 bases). The CDR3 has 15 residues. V gave up 1 base and J gave up 8 bases, with 14 bases separating them. Germline lookup yields CDR1 LNHNV and CDR2 YYDKDF (reference sequence). The CDR3 nucleotides read TGTGCCACCAGCAGAGGGGAACAGGGAGACGAAAAACTGTTTTTT. Translation gives CATSRGEQGDEKLFF.

As regards this clone: The sample has other DNA sequences that encode this CDR3 too. The chain employs TRBV5-1 and TRBJ2-7; possibly TRBD2 for D (6 bases). The ends were cut back, 2 bases at V and 0 bases at J, with 9 bases in the middle. Germline CDR1 reads SGHRS; CDR2 reads YFSETQ. The CDR3 consists of 14 residues. The CDR3 region has the DNA TGCGCCAGCAGCTTTAGCGGTAGCTCCTACGAGCAGTACTTC. Encoded protein: CASSFSGSSYEQYF.

The genes are TRBV27 and TRBJ1-4; a possible D gene is TRBD1 (6 bases). The CDR3 sequence is 15 residues long. Trimming cost V 0 bases and J 8 bases, with 13 bases left between them. Germline CDR1 reads MNHEY; CDR2 reads SMNVEV (reference sequence). CDR3: CASSLSQGYSEKLFF. CDR3 nucleotide sequence: TGTGCCAGCAGTTTATCACAGGGATACTCGGAAAAACTGTTTTTT.

V is TRBV6-4 and J is TRBJ2-6; D tentatively fits TRBD1 or TRBD2 (5 bases each). V lost 7 bases to trimming and J lost 0 bases, with 13 bases between them. CDR3 length: 16 residues. Germline CDR1 and CDR2: MRHNA and SNTAGT. The CDR3 DNA reads as TGTGCCAGCACCCGGGACGGGACCTCTGGGGCCAACGTCCTGACTTTC. As protein: CASTRDGTSGANVLTF.

This rearrangement joins TRBV30 to TRBJ1-1; D is undetermined. V was pared by 4 bases and J by 0 bases, with 12 bases between. Germline CDR1 reads GTSNPN; CDR2 reads SVGIG (reference sequence). There are 14 residues in the CDR3. DNA for the CDR3: TGTGCCTGGACTGGCCAATGGATGAACACTGAAGCTTTCTTT. Protein sequence: CAWTGQWMNTEAFF.

The rearrangement links TRBV5-8 to TRBJ2-5; TRBD1 matches 7 bases. The CDR3 contains 15 residues. Trimming at V came to 3 bases and at J to 6 bases, leaving 11 bases not matched to a gene. Germline CDR1 SGHTS, CDR2 YDEGEE. The CDR3 DNA is TGTGCCAGCAGCTCCCTGACAGGGCTCGCACAGACCCAGTACTTC. Its translation: CASSSLTGLAQTQYF.

The chain employs TRBV7-3 and TRBJ2-5, with D hard to call. The V gene's germline CDR1 is SGHTA and CDR2 FQGTGA. Trimming shortened V by 1 base and J by 1 base, and 10 bases separated the two germline ends. The CDR3 sequence is 15 residues long. Here the CDR3 reads CASSLRVGFQETQYF. The CDR3 DNA sequence: TGTGCCAGCAGCTTAAGGGTAGGCTTCCAAGAGACCCAGTACTTC.

The rearrangement joins TRBV9 to TRBJ2-1, with D unclear. Germline values: CDR1 SGDLS, CDR2 YYNGEE. The CDR3 loop spans 17 amino acids. Trimming left V 0 bases short and J 1 base short, with 14 bases between. CDR3 in DNA: TGTGCCAGCAGCGTAGCCGAGACCTGGAAGTCCTACAATGAGCAGTTCTTC. Amino acid sequence: CASSVAETWKSYNEQFF.

In this sample, this clone turned up once. The V call is TRBV18, the J call TRBJ2-1; no clear D gene. The germline CDR1 and CDR2 sequences are KGHSH and LQKENI. V was shortened by 1 base and J by 9 bases, with 10 bases between the two germline ends. This CDR3 is 13 amino acids long. The CDR3 is CASSPRSQAEQFF. The CDR3 DNA is TGTGCCAGCTCACCACGGTCCCAGGCTGAGCAGTTCTTC.

The chain couples TRBV29-1 to TRBJ1-5; the D gene is possibly TRBD1 (5 bases). In germline, CDR1 is SQVTM, CDR2 ANQGSEA. V was trimmed by 4 bases and J by 2 bases, leaving 15 bases between them. The CDR3 has 15 amino acids. Here the CDR3 DNA reads TGCAGCGTTGCGGGGGGGTTCTTAGGCAATCAGCCCCAGCATTTT. Encoded protein: CSVAGGFLGNQPQHF.

The chain links TRBV9 to TRBJ1-2, with D possibly TRBD1 on 5 matching bases. The CDR3 spans 16 residues. The germline CDR1 and CDR2 sequences are SGDLS and YYNGEE. The V and J ends lost 3 bases and 8 bases respectively, with 23 bases between them. This chain's CDR3 is CASSAKRGNVGFGYTF. DNA for the CDR3: TGTGCCAGCAGCGCAAAGAGGGGAAACGTAGGATTCGGCTACACCTTC.

V and J are TRBV10-3 and TRBJ2-1; 8 bases are a match to TRBD2. This CDR3 has 15 amino acids. V was clipped by 5 bases and J by 0 bases; unmatched bases: 3. The germline V gene encodes CDR1 ENHRY and CDR2 SYGVKD. CDR3 sequence: CAISLLAVSYNEQFF. The CDR3 DNA reads as TGTGCCATCAGTCTACTAGCGGTCTCCTACAATGAGCAGTTCTTC.

The chain joins TRBV3-1 (or the pseudogene TRBV3-2) to TRBJ1-1, with D maybe TRBD1 (5 bases). Germline CDR1 reads LGHDT; CDR2 reads YNNKEL (reference sequence). V lost 0 bases and J 7 bases, leaving 12 bases between the germline ends. The CDR3 is 14 residues long. CDR3 DNA: TGTGCCAGCAGCCAAGATAGTGACAGCTTTGAAGCTTTCTTT. Translated, it gives CASSQDSDSFEAFF.

This clone was detected only once. The rearrangement uses TRBV7-2 and TRBJ1-6; tentatively, D is TRBD1 (5 bases). V was trimmed by 5 bases and J by 16 bases, leaving 24 bases between them. The CDR3 extends over 15 amino acids. Germline V lookup: CDR1 SGHTA, CDR2 FQGNSA. Here the CDR3 reads CASSHHGAGLGGLHF. The CDR3 DNA reads as TGTGCCAGCAGCCATCATGGGGCAGGCCTTGGGGGGCTCCACTTT.

The J gene is TRBJ1-6, the V gene TRBV5-5; D possibly corresponds to TRBD1 (5 bases). V was pared by 0 bases and J by 0 bases, with 7 bases between. There are 16 residues in the CDR3. Germline V gene lookup returns CDR1 SGHKS and CDR2 YYEKEE (reference sequence). The CDR3 DNA reads as TGTGCCAGCAGCTTGGGGGGCAGCTCCTATAATTCACCCCTCCACTTT. This gives the protein CASSLGGSSYNSPLHF.

CDR3 in DNA: TGTGCCAGCCTGACACCGTCGGATGGCTACACCTTC. Translation gives CASLTPSDGYTF. The chain couples TRBV19 to TRBJ1-2; D gene unclear. The CDR3 length is 12 residues. V was pared by 9 bases and J by 6 bases, with 14 bases between. Germline V CDR1 and CDR2: LNHDA, SQIVND (reference sequence).

This chain connects TRBV30 to TRBJ1-2; D gene uncertain. The CDR3 loop spans 13 amino acids. V gave up 5 bases and J gave up 4 bases, with 14 bases separating them. CDR1 and CDR2 from the germline V gene are GTSNPN and SVGIG (reference sequence). CDR3 DNA sequence: TGTGCCTGGGCCTCCAGGAGTGGCTATGGCTACACCTTC. It translates to CAWASRSGYGYTF.

The chain is built from TRBV6-2 or TRBV6-3 and TRBJ1-6; no firm D call. This CDR3 is 12 amino acids long. Trimming shortened V by 0 bases and J by 7 bases, and 1 base separated the two germline ends. CDR1 MNHEY and CDR2 SVGEGT come from the germline V gene. CDR3 nucleotides: TGTGCCAGCAGTTACTCGAATTCACCCCTCCACTTT. Its protein is CASSYSNSPLHF.

This clone was observed a single time. The chain carries TRBV27 and TRBJ1-6; no reliable D call. This CDR3 has 14 amino acids. The V gene lost 2 bases and the J gene lost 9 bases, with 11 bases spanning the gap. Germline loops: CDR1 MNHEY, CDR2 SMNVEV (reference sequence). The CDR3 region is CASSLMLGGSPLHF. The CDR3 nucleotides are TGTGCCAGCAGTTTAATGCTAGGTGGTTCACCCCTCCACTTT.

This rearrangement joins TRBV4-1 to TRBJ1-5, with a tentative D call TRBD1 (5 bases). Trimming cost V 6 bases and J 4 bases, with 22 bases left between them. The CDR3 covers 17 residues. Germline values: CDR1 MGHRA, CDR2 YSYEKL. The CDR3 is CASSPGETSYRNQPQHF. The DNA of the CDR3 is TGCGCCAGCAGTCCGGGGGAGACTTCTTATAGAAATCAGCCCCAGCATTTT.

This chain uses TRBV6-2 or TRBV6-3 with TRBJ1-5; the D gene is possibly TRBD1 (5 bases). Trimming removed 5 bases at V and 6 bases at J, with 14 bases between. Germline V lookup: CDR1 MNHEY, CDR2 SVGEGT. The CDR3 is 14 amino acids. Here the CDR3 DNA reads TGTGCCAGCAGTGCCGGGACCTACAGTCAGCCCCAGCATTTT. It is translated as CASSAGTYSQPQHF.

The chain carries TRBV4-1 and TRBJ1-1; D unresolved. CDR3 size: 13 residues. Trimming took 4 bases from V and 6 from J, leaving 12 bases between them. CDR1 and CDR2 (germline): MGHRA, YSYEKL. This CDR3 reads CASSLGEGAEAFF. The CDR3 nucleotides read TGCGCCAGCAGCCTCGGTGAGGGAGCTGAAGCTTTCTTT.

This sequence joins TRBV28 and TRBJ2-6; no clear D. Germline CDR1 MDHEN, CDR2 SYDVKM. CDR3 length equals 18 residues. V lost 3 bases, J lost 0 bases, and 15 bases lay in between. CDR3 residues: CASSFAGAIRSGANVLTF. DNA of the CDR3: TGTGCCAGCAGTTTTGCAGGCGCCATCCGCTCTGGGGCCAACGTCCTGACTTTC.

The genes are TRBV3-1 (or the pseudogene TRBV3-2) and TRBJ1-4; 9 bases are a match to TRBD1. The germline CDR1 and CDR2 sequences are LGHDT and YNNKEL (reference sequence). The V and J ends lost 4 bases and 7 bases, in that order; junction bases with no gene match: 4. The CDR3 consists of 14 residues. The CDR3 DNA reads TGTGCCAGCAGCCCGACAGGGGGTGGTGAAAAACTGTTTTTT. It is translated as CASSPTGGGEKLFF.

The gene calls are TRBV4-1 and TRBJ2-7; D not resolved. The CDR3 length is 14 residues. In germline, CDR1 is MGHRA, CDR2 YSYEKL. Trimming removed 4 bases from V and 0 bases from J, with 10 bases in between. The CDR3 reads CASSRTVSSYEQYF. CDR3 coding DNA: TGCGCCAGCAGCCGGACCGTGAGCTCCTACGAGCAGTACTTC.

This chain links TRBV9 with TRBJ1-4, with D unclear. Germline CDR1 SGDLS, CDR2 YYNGEE. V dropped 0 bases and J dropped 7 bases, with 13 bases sitting between them. This CDR3 region has 15 residues. The CDR3 is CASSVEGRVGEKLFF. CDR3 sequence (DNA): TGTGCCAGCAGCGTAGAGGGTAGGGTTGGTGAAAAACTGTTTTTT.